What follows describes a single T cell receptor beta chain. What it recognizes is unknown. Profiles of TCR beta VDJ and CDR3 were generated from a genomic DNA template. TCRdb processed the reads anew with MiXCR; each CDR3 protein has one entry. The sample holds approximately 180,000 distinct CDR3 sequences, around half seen once. This record belongs to a study of CD8+CD57+ T cells in acquired aplastic anemia. For the study at large: Isolated CD4+ and CD8+ cells, once sorted, yielded DNA averaging about 3.4 ug.

Study findings and constraints: Controls and patients did not differ significantly in CD8+ Simpson's diversity. Patients and controls turned out to have more than 25 CD8+ CDR3 sequences in common.

The CDR3 is 15 residues long. CDR1 is SEHNR and CDR2 is FQNEAQ in the germline V gene (reference sequence). V lost 1 base and J 4 bases, leaving 14 bases between the germline ends. CD8+CD57+ cell expansion, shown by flow cytometry, had occurred in the patients selected for sequencing. Each patient carried a diagnosis of severe acquired aplastic anemia. The source is a human donor with aplastic anemia. The V gene is TRBV7-9, the J gene TRBJ2-7; D is unresolved. The source material was sorted CD4+, CD8+, or CD8+CD57+ T cells (not recorded which) from PBMCs. The CDR3 here is CASSLGGSRQYEQYF. The CDR3 DNA is TGTGCCAGCAGCTTAGGAGGCTCCCGGCAATACGAGCAGTACTTC.